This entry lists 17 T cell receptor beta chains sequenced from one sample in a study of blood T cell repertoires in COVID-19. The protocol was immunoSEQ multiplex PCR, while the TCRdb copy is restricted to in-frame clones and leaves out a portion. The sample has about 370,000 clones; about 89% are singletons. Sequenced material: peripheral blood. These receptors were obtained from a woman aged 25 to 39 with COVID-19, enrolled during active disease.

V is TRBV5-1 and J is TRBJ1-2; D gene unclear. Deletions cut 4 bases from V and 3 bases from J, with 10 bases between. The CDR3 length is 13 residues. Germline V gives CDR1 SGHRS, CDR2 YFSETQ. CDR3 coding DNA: TGCGCCAGCAGCCCCCGGGAAGACTATGGCTACACCTTC. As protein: CASSPREDYGYTF.

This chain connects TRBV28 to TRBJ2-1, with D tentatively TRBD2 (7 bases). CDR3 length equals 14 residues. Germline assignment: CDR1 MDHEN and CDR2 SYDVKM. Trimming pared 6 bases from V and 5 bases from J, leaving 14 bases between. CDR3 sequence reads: CASSVLGGHNEQFF. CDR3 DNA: TGTGCCAGCAGCGTACTGGGGGGGCACAATGAGCAGTTCTTC.

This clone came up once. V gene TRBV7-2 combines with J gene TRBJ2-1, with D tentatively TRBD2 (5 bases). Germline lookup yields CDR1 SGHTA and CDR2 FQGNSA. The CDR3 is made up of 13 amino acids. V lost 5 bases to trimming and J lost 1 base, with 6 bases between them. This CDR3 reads CASSGRSYNEQFF. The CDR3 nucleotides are TGTGCCAGCAGCGGGAGATCCTACAATGAGCAGTTCTTC.

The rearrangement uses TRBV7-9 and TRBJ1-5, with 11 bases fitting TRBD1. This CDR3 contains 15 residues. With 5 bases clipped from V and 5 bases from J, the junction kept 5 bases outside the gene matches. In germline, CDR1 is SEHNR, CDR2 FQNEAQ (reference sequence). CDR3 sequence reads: CASSRTGGGYQPQHF. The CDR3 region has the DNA TGTGCCAGCAGCCGGACAGGGGGCGGATATCAGCCCCAGCATTTT.

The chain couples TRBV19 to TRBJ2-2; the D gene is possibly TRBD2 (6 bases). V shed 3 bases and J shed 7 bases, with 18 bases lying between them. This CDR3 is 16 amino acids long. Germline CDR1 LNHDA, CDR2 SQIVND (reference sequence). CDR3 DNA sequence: TGTGCCAGTAGTATCCCGCGCTTTTGGGGGGACGGGGAGCTGTTTTTT. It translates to CASSIPRFWGDGELFF.

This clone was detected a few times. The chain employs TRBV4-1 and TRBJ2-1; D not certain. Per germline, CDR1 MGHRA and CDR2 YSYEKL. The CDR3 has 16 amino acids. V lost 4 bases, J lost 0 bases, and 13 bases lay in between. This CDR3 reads CASSLERLSSYNEQFF. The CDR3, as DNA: TGCGCCAGCAGCCTAGAACGCCTTAGCTCCTACAATGAGCAGTTCTTC.

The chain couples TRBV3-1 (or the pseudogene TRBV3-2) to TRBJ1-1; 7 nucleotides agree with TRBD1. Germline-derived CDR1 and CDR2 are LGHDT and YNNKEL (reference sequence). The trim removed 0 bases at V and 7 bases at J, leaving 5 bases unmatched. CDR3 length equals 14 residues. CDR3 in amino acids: CASSQDVAGGEAFF. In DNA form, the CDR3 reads TGTGCCAGCAGCCAAGATGTGGCAGGGGGTGAAGCTTTCTTT.

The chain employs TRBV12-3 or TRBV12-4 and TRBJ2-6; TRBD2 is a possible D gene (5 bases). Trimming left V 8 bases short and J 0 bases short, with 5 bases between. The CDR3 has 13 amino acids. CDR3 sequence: CASEGSGANVLTF. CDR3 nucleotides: TGTGCCAGCGAGGGCTCTGGGGCCAACGTCCTGACTTTC.

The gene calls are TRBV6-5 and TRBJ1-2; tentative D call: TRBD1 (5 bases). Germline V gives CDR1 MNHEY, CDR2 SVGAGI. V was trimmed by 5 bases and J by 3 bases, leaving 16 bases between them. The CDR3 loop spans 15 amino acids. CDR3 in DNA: TGTGCCAGCAGTCCCTACCTGGGGGGAGACTATGGCTACACCTTC. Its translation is CASSPYLGGDYGYTF.

The CDR3 coding sequence is TGCGCCAGCAGCCAAGAACAGCTACAAGAGACCCAGTACTTC. Translation gives CASSQEQLQETQYF. V gene TRBV4-1 combines with J gene TRBJ2-5; D is unresolved. V lost 0 bases and J 2 bases, leaving 7 bases between the germline ends. Per germline, CDR1 MGHRA and CDR2 YSYEKL. The CDR3 extends over 14 amino acids.

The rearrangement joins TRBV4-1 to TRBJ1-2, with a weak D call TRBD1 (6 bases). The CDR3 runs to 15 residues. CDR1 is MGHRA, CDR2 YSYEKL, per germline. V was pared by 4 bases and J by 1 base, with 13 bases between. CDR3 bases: TGCGCCAGCAGCCCACAGGGTTCGCTTAACTATGGCTACACCTTC. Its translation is CASSPQGSLNYGYTF.

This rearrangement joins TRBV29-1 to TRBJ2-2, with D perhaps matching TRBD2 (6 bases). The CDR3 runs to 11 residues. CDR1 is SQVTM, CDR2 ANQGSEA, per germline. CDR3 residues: CREGYTGELFF. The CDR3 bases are TGCAGGGAGGGGTACACCGGGGAGCTGTTTTTT.

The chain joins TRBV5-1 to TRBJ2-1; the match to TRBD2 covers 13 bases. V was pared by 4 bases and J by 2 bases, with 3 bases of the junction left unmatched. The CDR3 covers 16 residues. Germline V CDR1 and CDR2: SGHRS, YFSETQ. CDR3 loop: CASSLGTSGAYNEQFF. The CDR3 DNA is TGCGCCAGCAGCCTCGGGACTAGCGGGGCCTACAATGAGCAGTTCTTC.

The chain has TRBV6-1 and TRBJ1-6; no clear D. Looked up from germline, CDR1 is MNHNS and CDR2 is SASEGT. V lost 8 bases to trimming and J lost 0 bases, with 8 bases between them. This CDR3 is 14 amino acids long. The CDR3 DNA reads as TGTGCCAGCGTGTCAGGCTCCTATAATTCACCCCTCCACTTT. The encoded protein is CASVSGSYNSPLHF.

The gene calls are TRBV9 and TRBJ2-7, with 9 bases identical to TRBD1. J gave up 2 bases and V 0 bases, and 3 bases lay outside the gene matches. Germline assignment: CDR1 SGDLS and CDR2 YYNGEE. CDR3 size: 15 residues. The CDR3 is CASSVAGTGTYEQYF. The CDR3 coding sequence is TGTGCCAGCAGCGTAGCCGGGACAGGGACCTACGAGCAGTACTTC.

The CDR3 is CASSLVDTNYEQYF. In nucleotides, the CDR3 is TGTGCCAGCAGCTTAGTGGACACCAACTACGAGCAGTACTTC. The chain has TRBV7-9 and TRBJ2-7; the D gene is possibly TRBD1 (5 bases). The germline V and J ends were trimmed by 1 base and 3 bases, with 10 bases remaining between them. The CDR3 consists of 14 residues. CDR1 and CDR2 from the germline V gene are SEHNR and FQNEAQ (reference sequence).

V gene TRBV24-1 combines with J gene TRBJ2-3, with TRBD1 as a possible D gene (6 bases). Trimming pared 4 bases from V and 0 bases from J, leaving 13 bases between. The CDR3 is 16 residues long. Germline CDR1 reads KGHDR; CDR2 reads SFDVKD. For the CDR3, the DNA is TGTGCCACCAGTGACTCCACAGGGTCTAGCACAGATACGCAGTATTTT. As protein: CATSDSTGSSTDTQYF.